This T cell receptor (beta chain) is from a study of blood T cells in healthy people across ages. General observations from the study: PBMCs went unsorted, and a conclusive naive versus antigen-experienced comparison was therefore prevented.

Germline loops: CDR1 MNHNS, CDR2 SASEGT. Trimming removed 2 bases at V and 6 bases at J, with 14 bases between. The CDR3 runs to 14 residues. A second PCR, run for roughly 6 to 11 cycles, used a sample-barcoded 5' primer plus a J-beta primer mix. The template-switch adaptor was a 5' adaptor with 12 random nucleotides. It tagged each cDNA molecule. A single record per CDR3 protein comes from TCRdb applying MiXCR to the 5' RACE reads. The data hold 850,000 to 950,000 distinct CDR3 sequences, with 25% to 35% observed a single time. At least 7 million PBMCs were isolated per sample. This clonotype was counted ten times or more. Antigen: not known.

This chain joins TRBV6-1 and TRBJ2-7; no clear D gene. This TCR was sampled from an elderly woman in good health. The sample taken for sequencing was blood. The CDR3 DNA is TGTGCCAGCAGTGAAAGAACTTTGGCCGCCGAGCAGTACTTC. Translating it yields CASSERTLAAEQYF.